This T cell receptor (beta chain) stems from a study of T cell repertoires in cytomegalovirus infection. Study at large: Signatures in public TCR beta sequences pointed to both CMV infection and matching HLA type.

TCRdb used MiXCR to reprocess the reads, holding one entry per CDR3 protein. The table shows about 700,000 distinct CDR3 sequences, with roughly 33% occurring only once. V was cut by 4 bases and J by 6 bases, with 15 bases left in between. Germline values: CDR1 MNHNS, CDR2 SASEGT. The CDR3 is 14 amino acids. Whole-study results and caveats: Clonotypes of TCR beta that were HLA-C-restricted and CMV-specific dominated the ex vivo response. Using cumulative public TCR beta family frequency, the authors identified those who carried CMV together with the relevant HLA.

This clonotype was seen only a few times. Its matching antigen is unknown. This chain connects TRBV6-1 to TRBJ1-2; no firm D call. The input for sequencing was cultured PBMCs, taken from culture after CMV antigen stimulation. This clonotype was obtained from a human donor in good health (CMV status not recorded). Some clones in this sample may be carry-over from other donors' samples. The CDR3 coding sequence is TGTGCCAGCAGTGCCAATCGGGGTCATGATGGCTACACCTTC. Translating gives CASSANRGHDGYTF.